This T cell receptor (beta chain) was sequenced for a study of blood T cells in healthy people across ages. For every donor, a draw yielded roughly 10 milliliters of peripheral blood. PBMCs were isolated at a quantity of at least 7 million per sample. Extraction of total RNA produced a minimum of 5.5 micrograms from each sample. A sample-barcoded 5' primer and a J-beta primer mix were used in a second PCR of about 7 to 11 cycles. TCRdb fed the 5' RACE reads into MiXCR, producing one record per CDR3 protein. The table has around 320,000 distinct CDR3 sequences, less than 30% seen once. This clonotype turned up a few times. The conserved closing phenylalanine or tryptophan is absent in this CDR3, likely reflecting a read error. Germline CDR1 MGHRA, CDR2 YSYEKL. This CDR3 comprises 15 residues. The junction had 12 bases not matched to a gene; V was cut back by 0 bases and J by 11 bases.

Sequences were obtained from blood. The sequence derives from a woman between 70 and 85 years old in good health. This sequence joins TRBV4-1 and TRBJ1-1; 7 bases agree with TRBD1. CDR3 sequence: CASSQELDRTLIAFS. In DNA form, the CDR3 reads TGCGCCAGCAGCCAAGAACTGGACAGGACGCTTATTGCTTTCTCT.